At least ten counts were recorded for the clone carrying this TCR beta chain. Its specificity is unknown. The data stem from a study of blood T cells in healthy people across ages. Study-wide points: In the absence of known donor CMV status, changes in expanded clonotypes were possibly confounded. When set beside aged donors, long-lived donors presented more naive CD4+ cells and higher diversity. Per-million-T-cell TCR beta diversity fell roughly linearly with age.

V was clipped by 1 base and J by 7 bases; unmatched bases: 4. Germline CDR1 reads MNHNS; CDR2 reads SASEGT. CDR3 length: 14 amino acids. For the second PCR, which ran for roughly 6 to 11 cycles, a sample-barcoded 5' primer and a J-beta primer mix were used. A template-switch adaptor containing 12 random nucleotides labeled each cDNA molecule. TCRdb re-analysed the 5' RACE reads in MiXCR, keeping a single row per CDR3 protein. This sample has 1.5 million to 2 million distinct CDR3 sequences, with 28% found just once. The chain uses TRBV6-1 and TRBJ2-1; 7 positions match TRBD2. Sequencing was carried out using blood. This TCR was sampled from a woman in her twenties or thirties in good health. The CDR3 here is CASSEGGAGNEQFF. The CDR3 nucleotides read TGTGCCAGCAGTGAAGGAGGAGCGGGGAATGAGCAGTTCTTC.